The present entry profiles one T cell receptor (beta chain) with its context. This specimen comes from a study of blood T cell repertoires in COVID-19. For the study at large: The study drew acute and convalescent COVID-19 samples from the United States, Italy and Spain.

V was clipped by 5 bases and J by 5 bases; unmatched bases: 8. The CDR3 has 14 residues. CDR1 and CDR2 (germline): LNHDA, SQIVND (reference sequence). Authors' processing steps: Researchers report that nucleated cell counts were estimated from reference gene primer amplification. Using immunoSEQ multiplex PCR, the repertoire was profiled, and TCRdb retains in-frame clones only, with some absent. V and J calls and clone size are copied from that table; D and trimming were computed from the DNA. The data contain under 200,000 clones, approximately 82% of them singletons. Recovered participants had two consecutive negative NP/OP PCR tests, healthcare professional clearance, or symptom resolution.

The J gene is TRBJ1-1, the V gene TRBV19; 7 bases are a match to TRBD1. The sequence was collected from a man aged 60 to 69 who had recovered from COVID-19. The specimen was PBMCs or T cells enriched from blood (not recorded which). Written as DNA, the CDR3 is TGTGCCAGTAGTCTTACGTTGACAGGGACTGAAGCTTTCTTT. It is translated as CASSLTLTGTEAFF.